Listed here are 18 T cell receptor beta chains from one sample, sequenced in a study of blood T cell repertoires in COVID-19. The assay was immunoSEQ multiplex PCR, and TCRdb's table has in-frame clones only and misses some. The sample gives some 330,000 clones, 88% of which show up once; approximately 4% is in the top ten. The specimen was peripheral blood. The receptor source for this set is a woman aged 50 to 60 with active or convalescent COVID-19.

This sequence joins TRBV5-1 and TRBJ2-3, with 9 bases lining up with TRBD1. The junction had 9 bases not matched to a gene; V was cut back by 4 bases and J by 3 bases. This CDR3 is built from 16 residues. The germline V gene has CDR1 SGHRS and CDR2 YFSETQ. This CDR3 is CASSGRDRDVTDTQYF. The CDR3 nucleotides read TGCGCCAGCAGCGGCCGGGACAGGGACGTTACAGATACGCAGTATTTT.

This sequence joins TRBV30 and TRBJ1-3; D possibly corresponds to TRBD1 (5 bases). The V gene lost 1 base and the J gene lost 0 bases, with 22 bases spanning the gap. The CDR3 extends over 19 amino acids. The germline gives CDR1 GTSNPN, CDR2 SVGIG (reference sequence). CDR3 in DNA: TGTGCCTGGAGTGCCATCGGGGACTTTGGGGCCTCCTCTGGAAACACCATATATTTT. The encoded protein is CAWSAIGDFGASSGNTIYF.

The chain joins TRBV6-5 to TRBJ1-5; tentatively, D is TRBD1 (5 bases). Trimming removed 2 bases from V and 4 bases from J, with 15 bases in between. Germline CDR1 reads MNHEY; CDR2 reads SVGAGI. This CDR3 has 16 amino acids. The CDR3 protein is CASSYTPDSLNQPQHF. CDR3 coding DNA: TGTGCCAGCAGTTACACTCCCGACAGCCTAAATCAGCCCCAGCATTTT.

The rearrangement uses TRBV28 and TRBJ2-2; TRBD1 agrees at 7 bases. The CDR3 spans 14 residues. V was clipped by 6 bases and J by 7 bases; unmatched bases: 8. CDR1 and CDR2 from the germline V gene are MDHEN and SYDVKM. CDR3 DNA sequence: TGTGCCAGCAGCAAGGGGGCTGCTAGCGGGGAGCTGTTTTTT. Translation gives CASSKGAASGELFF.

J is TRBJ2-5 and V is TRBV2, with TRBD2 identical over 15 bases. The germline V gene encodes CDR1 SNHLY and CDR2 FYNNEI. CDR3 length: 14 amino acids. V lost 6 bases and J lost 9; bases outside the gene matches: 5. As DNA, the CDR3 is TGTGCCAGCAGGGGCGGACTAGCGGGAGGGCCCCAGTACTTC. This encodes CASRGGLAGGPQYF. The variable domain in full, with the rest retrieved from reference TRBV2 and TRBJ2-5, is EPEVTQTPSHQVTQMGQEVILRCVPISNHLYFYWYRQILGQKVEFLVSFYNNEISEKSEIFDDQFSVERPDGSNFTLKIRSTKLEDSAMYFCASRGGLAGGPQYFGPGTRLLVL.

The chain couples TRBV4-2 to TRBJ1-2; 11 bases line up with TRBD1. Trimming cost V 1 base and J 2 bases; bases outside gene matches: 6. The CDR3 has 17 residues. Germline assignment: CDR1 LGHNA and CDR2 YNFKEQ. The CDR3 DNA is TGTGCCAGCAGCCAAGGGACAGGGGGCGCGGGGAACTATGGCTACACCTTC. Translated: CASSQGTGGAGNYGYTF.

This sequence joins TRBV10-3 and TRBJ1-1; 8 bases match TRBD1. The CDR3 is 14 amino acids. From germline, CDR1 is ENHRY and CDR2 SYGVKD. Trimming removed 3 bases from V and 1 base from J; junction bases left unmatched: 1. CDR3 loop: CAISDDRGNTEAFF. The CDR3 DNA follows: TGTGCCATCAGTGATGACAGGGGGAACACTGAAGCTTTCTTT.

The gene calls are TRBV5-1 and TRBJ2-3; 10 positions match TRBD2. CDR3 size: 16 residues. Germline V gives CDR1 SGHRS, CDR2 YFSETQ. V lost 2 bases to trimming and J lost 4 bases; unmatched junction nucleotides: 7. CDR3 DNA: TGCGCCAGCAGCTTAAAGAGCGGGGGGGCGGCAGATACGCAGTATTTT. This codes for CASSLKSGGAADTQYF.

This clone was counted once. The chain uses TRBV6-4 and TRBJ2-3; a possible D gene is TRBD2 (5 bases). The CDR3 sequence is 14 residues long. The V end was cut by 6 bases, the J end by 4 bases, with 14 bases between. Per germline, CDR1 MRHNA and CDR2 SNTAGT. Here the CDR3 reads CASSHGLQSDTQYF. The CDR3 DNA sequence: TGTGCCAGCAGCCATGGACTTCAGTCAGATACGCAGTATTTT.

The chain employs TRBV18 and TRBJ1-5; no reliable D call. Germline V gene lookup returns CDR1 KGHSH and CDR2 LQKENI. V gave up 3 bases and J gave up 0 bases, with 6 bases separating them. This CDR3 has 14 residues. CDR3 DNA: TGTGCCAGCTCACCGGGGAGTAGCAATCAGCCCCAGCATTTT. It translates to CASSPGSSNQPQHF.

The chain has TRBV6-5 and TRBJ2-7, with 8 bases lining up with TRBD1. The J segment lost 7 bases and the V segment lost 4 bases, leaving 15 bases of the junction unmatched. The length of the CDR3 is 16 residues. Germline values: CDR1 MNHEY, CDR2 SVGAGI. The CDR3 DNA sequence: TGTGCCAGCAGTTTGGGGGGAGGAGGACAGGGAAAGGAGCAGTACTTC. Translating it yields CASSLGGGGQGKEQYF.

V is TRBV27 and J is TRBJ2-1, with a weak D call TRBD2 (6 bases). This CDR3 has 16 residues. V gave up 0 bases and J gave up 7 bases, with 16 bases separating them. Germline V gives CDR1 MNHEY, CDR2 SMNVEV (reference sequence). The DNA of the CDR3 is TGTGCCAGCAGTTTATCGTCGGGGGAGGTTACAAATGAGCAGTTCTTC. It specifies CASSLSSGEVTNEQFF.

The rearrangement links TRBV11-2 to TRBJ1-4; D may be TRBD1 (6 bases). The germline CDR1 and CDR2 sequences are SGHAT and FQNNGV. Between the trimmed V and J ends, which lost 5 bases and 3 bases, there was a span of 19 bases. CDR3 length equals 17 residues. The CDR3 DNA reads TGTGCCAGCAGCCCACATATTACAGGGATCTCTAATGAAAAACTGTTTTTT. Its protein is CASSPHITGISNEKLFF. The full variable domain, with the rest looked up from reference TRBV11-2 and TRBJ1-4, is EAGVAQSPRYKIIEKRQSVAFWCNPISGHATLYWYQQILGQGPKLLIQFQNNGVVDDSQLPKDRFSAERLKGVDSTLKIQPAKLEDSAVYLCASSPHITGISNEKLFFGSGTQLSVL.

In its sample, this clone was seen once. The rearrangement uses TRBV27 and TRBJ2-1; 7 bases are a match to TRBD2. With V trimmed by 2 bases and J by 6 bases, 1 base remained unmatched. The CDR3 has 13 residues. Germline V gene sequence: CDR1 MNHEY, CDR2 SMNVEV (reference sequence). In DNA, the CDR3 is TGTGCCAGCAGTTTACCGGGGGGCAATGAGCAGTTCTTC. Encoded protein: CASSLPGGNEQFF.

The chain carries TRBV3-1 (or the pseudogene TRBV3-2) and TRBJ1-1, with no clear D. Germline V lookup: CDR1 LGHDT, CDR2 YNNKEL (reference sequence). The CDR3 is 18 amino acids. V was trimmed by 0 bases and J by 0 bases, leaving 17 bases between them. The CDR3 DNA reads TGTGCCAGCAGCCAAGAAAGGCGACACGGTGAAATGAACACTGAAGCTTTCTTT. Translation gives CASSQERRHGEMNTEAFF.

The chain is built from TRBV10-3 and TRBJ1-2; no firm D call. This CDR3 comprises 11 residues. Germline lookup yields CDR1 ENHRY and CDR2 SYGVKD. The germline V and J ends were trimmed by 3 bases and 7 bases, with 6 bases remaining between them. The CDR3 DNA follows: TGTGCCATCAGTGATGGCCGTGGCTACACCTTC. This gives the protein CAISDGRGYTF.

The rearrangement links TRBV6-2 or TRBV6-3 to TRBJ2-5, with 7 bases aligning to TRBD1. CDR1 is MNHEY, CDR2 SVGEGT, per germline. CDR3 length equals 16 residues. V shed 4 bases and J 1 base; nucleotides not matched to a gene: 9. The CDR3 is CASSSGPGGSQETQYF. Written as DNA, the CDR3 is TGTGCCAGCAGTTCTGGGCCAGGGGGATCCCAAGAGACCCAGTACTTC.

The V call is TRBV5-4, the J call TRBJ2-6; D may be TRBD1 (5 bases). With 7 bases removed from V and 4 bases from J, the gap between germline ends came to 18 bases. The CDR3 has 16 amino acids. The germline gives CDR1 SGHNT, CDR2 YYREEE (reference sequence). Here the CDR3 reads CASRRQSSLGANVLTF. As DNA, the CDR3 is TGTGCCAGCCGCCGACAGTCTAGTCTGGGGGCCAACGTCCTGACTTTC.